These 8 T cell receptor beta chains share one sample of origin, sequenced in a study of TIL therapy for anti-PD-1-resistant metastatic lung cancer. The time point is: pre-treatment sample, taken before nivolumab and TIL therapy. Sequencing used immunoSEQ v3. Using immunoSEQ multiplex PCR, the repertoire was profiled, and TCRdb retains in-frame clones only, with some absent. The table lists around 15,000 clones, around 68% of them singletons. Sample: blood, taken at baseline. The receptor source for this set is a person between 30 and 79 years old with non-small cell lung cancer.

The chain couples TRBV11-2 to TRBJ1-6; D perhaps matches TRBD1 (5 bases). This CDR3 has 16 amino acids. Germline CDR1 SGHAT, CDR2 FQNNGV. Trimming left V 0 bases short and J 7 bases short, with 13 bases between. The CDR3 region has the DNA TGTGCCAGCAGCTTAGAAGCGGCAGGGAGGAATTCACCCCTCCACTTT. Its protein is CASSLEAAGRNSPLHF.

This clone is a singleton in its sample. CDR3 sequence: CAISPPWGDTDTQYF. CDR3 in DNA: TGTGCCATCAGTCCACCTTGGGGGGACACAGATACGCAGTATTTT. The chain couples TRBV10-3 to TRBJ2-3; weak D call: TRBD2 (6 bases). Germline CDR1 reads ENHRY; CDR2 reads SYGVKD. This CDR3 region has 15 residues. The V and J ends lost 5 bases and 2 bases respectively, with 14 bases between them.

The V gene is TRBV28, the J gene TRBJ1-6, with D maybe TRBD1 (5 bases). There are 16 residues in the CDR3. V was clipped by 6 bases and J by 0 bases, with 12 bases between them. CDR1 is MDHEN, CDR2 SYDVKM, per germline. CDR3 in amino acids: CASSPDSFSYNSPLHF. CDR3 DNA: TGTGCCAGCAGCCCCGACAGCTTCTCCTATAATTCACCCCTCCACTTT.

This chain connects TRBV7-9 to TRBJ1-2; no definite D call. This CDR3 is 17 amino acids long. V was clipped by 5 bases and J by 6 bases, with 25 bases between them. The V gene's germline CDR1 is SEHNR and CDR2 FQNEAQ (reference sequence). The DNA for the CDR3 is TGTGCCAGCAGCCCTCCCGAGGTTGGAGTTGGGATCCATGGCTACACCTTC. Its protein product is CASSPPEVGVGIHGYTF.

The V gene is TRBV9, the J gene TRBJ2-1; 7 positions agree with TRBD2. Germline assignment: CDR1 SGDLS and CDR2 YYNGEE. Trimming removed 1 base from V and 3 bases from J; junction bases left unmatched: 7. This CDR3 region has 16 residues. The CDR3 reads CASSVNAAGDYNEQFF. CDR3 sequence (DNA): TGTGCCAGCAGCGTAAATGCGGCGGGGGACTACAATGAGCAGTTCTTC. Full variable domain (remainder filled in from reference TRBV9 and TRBJ2-1): DSGVTQTPKHLITATGQRVTLRCSPRSGDLSVYWYQQSLDQGLQFLIQYYNGEERAKGNILERFSAQQFPDLHSELNLSSLELGDSALYFCASSVNAAGDYNEQFFGPGTRLTVL.

The chain combines TRBV4-1 with TRBJ1-5; D is perhaps TRBD1 (5 bases). Germline CDR1 reads MGHRA; CDR2 reads YSYEKL. Deletions cut 1 base from V and 4 bases from J, with 11 bases between. The CDR3 totals 15 residues. This CDR3 is CASSQVGGGNQPQHF. The CDR3 bases are TGCGCCAGCAGCCAAGTCGGGGGGGGGAATCAGCCCCAGCATTTT.

This sequence joins TRBV18 and TRBJ2-7; D perhaps matches TRBD2 (6 bases). Germline assignment: CDR1 KGHSH and CDR2 LQKENI. V was trimmed by 2 bases and J by 5 bases, leaving 10 bases between them. The CDR3 spans 13 residues. The CDR3 nucleotides are TGTGCCAGCTCACCAAATCCGGGGGACGAGCAGTACTTC. Translation: CASSPNPGDEQYF. The variable domain in full, completed from reference TRBV18 and TRBJ2-7, reads NAGVMQNPRHLVRRRGQEARLRCSPMKGHSHVYWYRQLPEEGLKFMVYLQKENIIDESGMPKERFSAEFPKEGPSILRIQQVVRGDSAAYFCASSPNPGDEQYFGPGTRLTVT.

V and J are TRBV29-1 and TRBJ2-5; D possibly matches TRBD1 or TRBD2 (6 bases each). This CDR3 spans 13 amino acids. Germline CDR1 and CDR2: SQVTM and ANQGSEA. The ends were cut back, 4 bases at V and 2 bases at J, with 11 bases in the middle. The CDR3 DNA reads as TGCAGCGTTGCGGGGGACATGCAAGAGACCCAGTACTTC. Its translation is CSVAGDMQETQYF.